A single sample gave rise to the 9 T cell receptor beta chains below, sequenced in a study of shared clonotypes between healthy human individuals. Clones were sequenced by immunoSEQ multiplex PCR, and TCRdb holds only the in-frame ones, with some missing. Of approximately 980,000 clones in the sample, over 60% are singletons; the top ten hold over 1.3%. Input material: memory CD4+ T cells sorted from blood. Regarding subset: CD45RA-negative fraction. The receptors originated from a man younger than 35 in good health.

About this clone itself: The same CDR3 also results from other DNA sequences found in this sample. The chain has TRBV18 and TRBJ1-2; D is unclear. V lost 3 bases, J lost 4 bases, and 9 bases lay in between. In germline, CDR1 is KGHSH, CDR2 LQKENI. This CDR3 comprises 13 residues. The CDR3 reads CASSPGEGYGYTF. As DNA, the CDR3 is TGTGCCAGCTCACCGGGCGAAGGCTATGGCTACACCTTC.

Remarks on this clone: In the same sample, other DNA sequences code for this CDR3. The chain uses TRBV5-1 and TRBJ2-5; 10 positions agree with TRBD1. The CDR3 runs 14 residues. The trim removed 0 bases at V and 5 bases at J, leaving 1 base unmatched. The germline CDR1 and CDR2 sequences are SGHRS and YFSETQ. CDR3 sequence: CASSLGQGAETQYF. CDR3 DNA: TGCGCCAGCAGCTTGGGACAGGGGGCGGAGACCCAGTACTTC.

The rearrangement links TRBV18 to TRBJ1-2, with 7 bases fitting TRBD1. CDR1 is KGHSH, CDR2 LQKENI, per germline. CDR3 length: 18 amino acids. The V gene end was trimmed by 2 bases and the J gene end by 8 bases; junction bases not matched to a gene: 20. The CDR3 nucleotides are TGTGCCAGCTCACCAACTCCCCACTTGGCCACAGGGGTTCGAGGCTACACCTTC. The encoded protein is CASSPTPHLATGVRGYTF.

Regarding this clone: The sample holds other DNA sequences that translate to the same CDR3. This rearrangement joins TRBV18 to TRBJ1-2; 7 nucleotides agree with TRBD1. CDR3 length: 14 residues. With 3 bases clipped from V and 3 bases from J, the junction kept 4 bases outside the gene matches. The germline V gene has CDR1 KGHSH and CDR2 LQKENI. CDR3 nucleotide sequence: TGTGCCAGCTCACCCCAGGGGGGAGACTATGGCTACACCTTC. Its protein product is CASSPQGGDYGYTF. Using reference TRBV18 and TRBJ1-2 for the parts outside the CDR3, the full variable domain is NAGVMQNPRHLVRRRGQEARLRCSPMKGHSHVYWYRQLPEEGLKFMVYLQKENIIDESGMPKERFSAEFPKEGPSILRIQQVVRGDSAAYFCASSPQGGDYGYTFGSGTRLTVV.

The rearrangement links TRBV5-8 to TRBJ1-6, with TRBD1 as a possible D gene (5 bases). The CDR3 covers 14 residues. Trimming pared 9 bases from V and 2 bases from J, leaving 12 bases between. The germline CDR1 and CDR2 sequences are SGHTS and YDEGEE. The CDR3 loop reads CATAGRTYNSPLHF. For the CDR3, the DNA is TGTGCCACCGCGGGGCGAACCTATAATTCACCCCTCCACTTT.

This clone was observed once. This rearrangement joins TRBV2 to TRBJ1-1; the match to TRBD1 covers 9 bases. Germline values: CDR1 SNHLY, CDR2 FYNNEI. The length of the CDR3 is 14 residues. Germline trimming cut 8 bases from V and 10 bases from J; bases unmatched to any gene: 14. The CDR3 nucleotides read TGTGCCAGCTCTAACTGGGGACAGGGAGAATCAGCTTTCTTT. Amino acid sequence: CASSNWGQGESAFF.

The J gene is TRBJ2-2, the V gene TRBV11-2, with 8 bases that match TRBD1. CDR1 and CDR2 (germline): SGHAT, FQNNGV. This CDR3 has 15 amino acids. V was clipped by 3 bases and J by 6 bases; unmatched bases: 6. The CDR3 coding sequence is TGTGCCAGCAGCTTCGGGGACAGGTCTGCCGGGGAGCTGTTTTTT. It is translated as CASSFGDRSAGELFF.

The chain links TRBV5-1 to TRBJ2-1; 7 positions agree with TRBD1. The CDR3 length is 15 residues. Germline assignment: CDR1 SGHRS and CDR2 YFSETQ. V gave up 4 bases and J gave up 2 bases; unmatched junction bases: 6. The CDR3 DNA is TGCGCCAGCAGCCCAGGGGACAGCGCCTACAATGAGCAGTTCTTC. Its protein is CASSPGDSAYNEQFF.

This sequence joins TRBV28 and TRBJ2-5, with a weak D call TRBD2 (5 bases). V was shortened by 3 bases and J by 7 bases, with 21 bases between the two germline ends. CDR3 length equals 16 residues. The V gene's germline CDR1 is MDHEN and CDR2 SYDVKM. CDR3: CASSFYRHAVRGTQYF. The CDR3 DNA is TGTGCCAGCAGTTTCTATAGACACGCGGTCCGGGGGACCCAGTACTTC.